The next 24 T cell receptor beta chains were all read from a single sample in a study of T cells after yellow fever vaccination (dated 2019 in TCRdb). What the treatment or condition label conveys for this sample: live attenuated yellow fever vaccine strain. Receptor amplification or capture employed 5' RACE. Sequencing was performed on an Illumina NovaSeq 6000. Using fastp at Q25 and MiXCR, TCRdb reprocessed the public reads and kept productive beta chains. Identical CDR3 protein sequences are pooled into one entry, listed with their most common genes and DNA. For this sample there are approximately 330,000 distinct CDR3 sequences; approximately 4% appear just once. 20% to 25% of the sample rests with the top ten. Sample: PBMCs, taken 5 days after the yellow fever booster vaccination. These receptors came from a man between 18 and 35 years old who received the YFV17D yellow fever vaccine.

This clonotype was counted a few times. DNA of the CDR3: TGTGCCAGCAGTTACTCGGCGAGGGTCGGTCAGCCCCAGCATTTT. It codes for CASSYSARVGQPQHF. This rearrangement joins TRBV6-5 to TRBJ1-5; no reliable D call. The V gene lost 0 bases and the J gene lost 6 bases, with 12 bases spanning the gap. This CDR3 is built from 15 residues. Germline loops: CDR1 MNHEY, CDR2 SVGAGI.

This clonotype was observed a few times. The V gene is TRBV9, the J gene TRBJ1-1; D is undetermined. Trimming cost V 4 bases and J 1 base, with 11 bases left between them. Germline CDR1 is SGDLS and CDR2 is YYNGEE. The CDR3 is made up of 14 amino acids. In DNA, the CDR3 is TGTGCCAGCAGCAGAACCCCACAGAACACTGAAGCTTTCTTT. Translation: CASSRTPQNTEAFF.

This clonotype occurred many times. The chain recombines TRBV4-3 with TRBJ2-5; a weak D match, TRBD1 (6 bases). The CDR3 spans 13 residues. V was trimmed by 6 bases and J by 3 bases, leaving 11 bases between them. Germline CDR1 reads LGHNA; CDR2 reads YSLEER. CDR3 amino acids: CASSRDRKETQYF. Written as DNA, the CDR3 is TGCGCCAGCAGTCGAGACAGGAAAGAGACCCAGTACTTC.

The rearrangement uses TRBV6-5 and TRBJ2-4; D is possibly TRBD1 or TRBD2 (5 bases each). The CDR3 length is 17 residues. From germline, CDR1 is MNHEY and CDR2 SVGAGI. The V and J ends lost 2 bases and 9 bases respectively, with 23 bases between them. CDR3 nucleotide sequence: TGTGCCAGCAGTTACGAATCAGGAGGACCACATGGGGGCATTCAGTACTTC. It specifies CASSYESGGPHGGIQYF.

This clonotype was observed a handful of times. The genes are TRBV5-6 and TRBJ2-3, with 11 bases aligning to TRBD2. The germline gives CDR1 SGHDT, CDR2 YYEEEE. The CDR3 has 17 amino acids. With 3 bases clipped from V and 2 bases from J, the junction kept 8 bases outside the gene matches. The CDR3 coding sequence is TGTGCCAGCAGCTCATATCCGGGACTAGCGGTCACAGATACGCAGTATTTT. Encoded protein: CASSSYPGLAVTDTQYF.

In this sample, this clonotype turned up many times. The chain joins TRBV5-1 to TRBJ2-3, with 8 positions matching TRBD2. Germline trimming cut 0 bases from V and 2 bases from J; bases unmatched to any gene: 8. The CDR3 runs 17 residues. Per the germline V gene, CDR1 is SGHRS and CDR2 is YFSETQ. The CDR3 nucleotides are TGCGCCAGCAGCTTGGGGCCGCAGCGGGGGCTCACAGATACGCAGTATTTT. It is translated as CASSLGPQRGLTDTQYF.

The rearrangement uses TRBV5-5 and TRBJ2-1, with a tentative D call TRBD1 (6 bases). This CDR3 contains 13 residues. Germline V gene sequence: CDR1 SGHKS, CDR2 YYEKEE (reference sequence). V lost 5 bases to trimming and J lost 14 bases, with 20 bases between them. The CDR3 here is CASRSETGSREFF. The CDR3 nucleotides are TGTGCCAGCAGATCCGAAACAGGGTCCCGGGAGTTCTTC.

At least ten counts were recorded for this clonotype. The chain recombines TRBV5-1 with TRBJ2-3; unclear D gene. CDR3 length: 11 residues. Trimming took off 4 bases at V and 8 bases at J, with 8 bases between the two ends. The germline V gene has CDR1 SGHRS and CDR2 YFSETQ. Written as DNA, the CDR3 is TGCGCCAGCAGCACCTATGGTACGCAGTATTTT. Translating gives CASSTYGTQYF.

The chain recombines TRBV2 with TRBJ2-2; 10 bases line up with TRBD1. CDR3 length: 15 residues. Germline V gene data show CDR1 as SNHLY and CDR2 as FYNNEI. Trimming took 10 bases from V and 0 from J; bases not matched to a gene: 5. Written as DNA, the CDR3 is TGTGCCATCGGGACAGGGGACACGAACACCGGGGAGCTGTTTTTT. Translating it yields CAIGTGDTNTGELFF. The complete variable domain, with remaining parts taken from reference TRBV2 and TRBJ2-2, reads EPEVTQTPSHQVTQMGQEVILRCVPISNHLYFYWYRQILGQKVEFLVSFYNNEISEKSEIFDDQFSVERPDGSNFTLKIRSTKLEDSAMYFCAIGTGDTNTGELFFGEGSRLTVL.

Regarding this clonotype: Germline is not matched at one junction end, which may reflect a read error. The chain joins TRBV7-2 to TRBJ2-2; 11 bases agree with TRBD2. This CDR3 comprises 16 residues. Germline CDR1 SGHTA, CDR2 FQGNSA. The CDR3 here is CASSHLAGGGTGDLFF. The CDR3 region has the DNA TGTGCCAGCAGCCACTTAGCGGGGGGGGGCACCGGGGATCTGTTTTTT.

The CDR3, as DNA: TGCGCCAGCAGCCCAGAGATCAGGGAAAACTATGGCTACACCTTC. Protein sequence: CASSPEIRENYGYTF. The V gene is TRBV4-1, the J gene TRBJ1-2; D may be TRBD1 (5 bases). This CDR3 contains 15 residues. Germline CDR1 is MGHRA and CDR2 is YSYEKL. Trimming removed 4 bases from V and 2 bases from J, with 14 bases in between.

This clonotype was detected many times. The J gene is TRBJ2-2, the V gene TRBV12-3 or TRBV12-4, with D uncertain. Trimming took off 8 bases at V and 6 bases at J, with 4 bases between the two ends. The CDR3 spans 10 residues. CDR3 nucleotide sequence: TGTGCCAGCTTTGCCGGGGAGCTGTTTTTT. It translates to CASFAGELFF.

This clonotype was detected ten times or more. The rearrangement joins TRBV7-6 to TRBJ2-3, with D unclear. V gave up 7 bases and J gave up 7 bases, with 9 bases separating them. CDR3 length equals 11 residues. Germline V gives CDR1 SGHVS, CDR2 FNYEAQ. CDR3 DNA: TGTGCCAGCACCGAAGGTTATACGCAGTATTTT. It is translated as CASTEGYTQYF.

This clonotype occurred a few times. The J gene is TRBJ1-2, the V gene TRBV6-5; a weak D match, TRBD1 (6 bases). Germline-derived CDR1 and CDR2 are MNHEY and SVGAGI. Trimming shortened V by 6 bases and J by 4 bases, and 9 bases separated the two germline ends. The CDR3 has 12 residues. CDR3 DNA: TGTGCCAGCAGACAGGGTGGCTATGGCTACACCTTC. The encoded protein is CASRQGGYGYTF.

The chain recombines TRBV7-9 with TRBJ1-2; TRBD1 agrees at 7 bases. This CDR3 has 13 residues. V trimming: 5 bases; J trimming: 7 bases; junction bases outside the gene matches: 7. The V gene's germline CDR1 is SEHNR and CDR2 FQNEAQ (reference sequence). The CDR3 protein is CASSINTGVGYTF. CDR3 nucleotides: TGTGCCAGCAGCATAAATACAGGGGTTGGCTACACCTTC.

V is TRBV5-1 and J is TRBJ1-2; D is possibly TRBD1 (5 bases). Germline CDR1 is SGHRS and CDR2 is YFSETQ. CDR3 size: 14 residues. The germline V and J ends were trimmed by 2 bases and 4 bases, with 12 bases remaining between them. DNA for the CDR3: TGCGCCAGCAGCTTTTCAGACAGTTTCTATGGCTACACCTTC. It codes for CASSFSDSFYGYTF. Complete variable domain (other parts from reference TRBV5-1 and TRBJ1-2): KAGVTQTPRYLIKTRGQQVTLSCSPISGHRSVSWYQQTPGQGLQFLFEYFSETQRNKGNFPGRFSGRQFSNSRSEMNVSTLELGDSALYLCASSFSDSFYGYTFGSGTRLTVV.

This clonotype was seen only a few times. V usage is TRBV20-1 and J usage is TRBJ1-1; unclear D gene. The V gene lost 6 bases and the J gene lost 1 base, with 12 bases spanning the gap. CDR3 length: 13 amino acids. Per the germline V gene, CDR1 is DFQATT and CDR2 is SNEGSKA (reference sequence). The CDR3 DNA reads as TGCAGTGCCCAGGACGGTTCGAACACTGAAGCTTTCTTT. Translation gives CSAQDGSNTEAFF.

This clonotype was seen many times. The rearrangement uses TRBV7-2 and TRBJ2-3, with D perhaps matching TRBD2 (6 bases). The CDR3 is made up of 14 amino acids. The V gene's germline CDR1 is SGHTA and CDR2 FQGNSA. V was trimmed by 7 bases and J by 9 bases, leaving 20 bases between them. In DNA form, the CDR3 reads TGTGCCAGCACCGGTTACGGCGGGGCCGCAACGCAGTATTTT. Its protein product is CASTGYGGAATQYF.

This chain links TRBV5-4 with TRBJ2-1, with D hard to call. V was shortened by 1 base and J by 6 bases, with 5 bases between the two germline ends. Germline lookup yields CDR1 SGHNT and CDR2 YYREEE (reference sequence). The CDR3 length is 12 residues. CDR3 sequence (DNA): TGTGCCAGCAGCTTGAACCTCAATGAGCAGTTCTTC. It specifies CASSLNLNEQFF.

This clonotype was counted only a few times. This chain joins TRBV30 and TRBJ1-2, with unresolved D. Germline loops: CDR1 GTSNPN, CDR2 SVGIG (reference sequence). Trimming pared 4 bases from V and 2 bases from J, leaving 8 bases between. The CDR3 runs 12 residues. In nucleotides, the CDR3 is TGTGCCTGGACTCTGAAAAACTATGGCTACACCTTC. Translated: CAWTLKNYGYTF.

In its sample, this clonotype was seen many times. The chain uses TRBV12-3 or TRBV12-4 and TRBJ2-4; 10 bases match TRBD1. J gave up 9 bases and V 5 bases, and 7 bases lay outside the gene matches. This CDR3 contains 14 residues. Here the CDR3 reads CASSPGQGMGIQYF. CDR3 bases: TGTGCCAGCAGTCCGGGACAGGGGATGGGCATTCAGTACTTC.

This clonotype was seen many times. This CDR3 reads CASSLAAGGSTDTQYF. CDR3 nucleotides: TGTGCCAGCAGCTTAGCGGCGGGGGGTAGCACAGATACGCAGTATTTT. The V gene is TRBV7-8, the J gene TRBJ2-3, with 8 bases aligning to TRBD2. Unmatched junction bases numbered 2, after V lost 0 bases and J lost 0 bases. In germline, CDR1 is SGHVS, CDR2 FQNEAQ. The CDR3 has 16 residues.

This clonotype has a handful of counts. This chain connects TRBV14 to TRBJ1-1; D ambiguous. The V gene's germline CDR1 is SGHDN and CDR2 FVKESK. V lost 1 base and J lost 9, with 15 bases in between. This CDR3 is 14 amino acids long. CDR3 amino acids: CASSQGGRSAKAFF. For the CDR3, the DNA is TGTGCCAGCAGCCAAGGAGGTAGAAGCGCGAAAGCTTTCTTT. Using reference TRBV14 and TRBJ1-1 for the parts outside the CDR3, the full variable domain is EAGVTQFPSHSVIEKGQTVTLRCDPISGHDNLYWYRRVMGKEIKFLLHFVKESKQDESGMPNNRFLAERTGGTYSTLKVQPAELEDSGVYFCASSQGGRSAKAFFGQGTRLTVV.

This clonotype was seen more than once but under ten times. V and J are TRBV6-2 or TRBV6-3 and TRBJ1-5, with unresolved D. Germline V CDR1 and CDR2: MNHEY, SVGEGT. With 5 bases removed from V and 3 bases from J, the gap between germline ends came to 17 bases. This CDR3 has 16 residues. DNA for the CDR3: TGTGCCAGCAGTACCCGGGGAGGGCGCATCAATCAGCCCCAGCATTTT. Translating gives CASSTRGGRINQPQHF.